The rows below give T cell receptor beta chains drawn from one sample of a study of identical twins. One entry per CDR3 protein, called by TCRdb with MiXCR from the 5' RACE reads. The sample yields about 450,000 distinct CDR3 sequences, under 20% seen once. The specimen sequenced was naive T cells sorted from blood. Receptors were obtained from a man aged 45-60 years in good health. The CDR3 runs from the conserved cysteine through the conserved F or W. D genes are given only for firm matches. The size field is filled for only some rows; it gives once, few, many or a size class.

CDR3nt,CDR3aa,j_gene,v_gene,d_gene,abundance
TGCAGCGCGGGACAGTCCTCCTCTGCAGATACGCAGTATTTT,CSAGQSSSADTQYF,TRBJ2-3,TRBV29-1,TRBD1,many
TGTGCCAGCAGCGTAGTTAGCGGGGGCTACAATGAGCAGTTCTTC,CASSVVSGGYNEQFF,TRBJ2-1,TRBV9,TRBD2,many
TGTGCCAGCAGCCTAACTAGCGTAAGCTACAATGAGCAGTTCTTC,CASSLTSVSYNEQFF,TRBJ2-1,TRBV7-6,TRBD2,few
TGTGCCAGCTCACCAGGGATAGCCTCCGATGAGCAGTTCTTC,CASSPGIASDEQFF,TRBJ2-1,TRBV18,NA,NA
TGCAGTGCTAGAGATTACTTTGAAGCCAAAAACATTCAGTACTTC,CSARDYFEAKNIQYF,TRBJ2-4,TRBV20-1,NA,few
TGTGCCAGCAGCTTAGTTTTCTCGGGGGATGAGACCCAGTACTTC,CASSLVFSGDETQYF,TRBJ2-5,TRBV7-8,NA,many
TGTGCCAGCAGTTATAGGTCGAACACTGAAGCTTTCTTT,CASSYRSNTEAFF,TRBJ1-1,TRBV6-2/TRBV6-3,NA,NA
TGTGCCAGCAGTCAACAGGGGGGGATGGAGACCCAGTACTTC,CASSQQGGMETQYF,TRBJ2-5,TRBV7-9,NA,NA
TGTGCCAGCAGTTTATCTGGGACAGGAGAGACCCAGTACTTC,CASSLSGTGETQYF,TRBJ2-5,TRBV12-3/TRBV12-4,TRBD1,NA
TGTGCCAGCAGCGTAGTTTCGGGGAGGGAGCAGTACTTC,CASSVVSGREQYF,TRBJ2-7,TRBV9,NA,NA
TGTGCCAGCAGTTCAGACGGCCGCACAGATACGCAGTATTTT,CASSSDGRTDTQYF,TRBJ2-3,TRBV28,NA,few
TGTGCCAGCAGCCATTGGGGGGACAAGGCTTACGAGCAGTACTTC,CASSHWGDKAYEQYF,TRBJ2-7,TRBV28,NA,few
TGTGCCAGCAGAAGGGGGACCGCTCGAGGAGAGACCCAGTACTTC,CASRRGTARGETQYF,TRBJ2-5,TRBV12-3/TRBV12-4,NA,NA
TGCGCCAGCAGCATAGCGGGATCCTACGAGCAGTACTTC,CASSIAGSYEQYF,TRBJ2-7,TRBV5-1,TRBD2,many
TGCAGTGTTATGTCGGGACAGGTCAACACCGGGGAGCTGTTTTTT,CSVMSGQVNTGELFF,TRBJ2-2,TRBV20-1,TRBD1,NA
TGTGCCAGCAGCCCCGGGACGCTAAGCAGTGAGCAGTTCTTC,CASSPGTLSSEQFF,TRBJ2-1,TRBV11-2,NA,once
TGTGCCAGCAGCTTAGGAAGACGTGAAAAACTGTTTTTT,CASSLGRREKLFF,TRBJ1-4,TRBV7-8,NA,many
TGTGCCAGCAGCCATGGGTCCTTAAAGGGAAACACTGAAGCTTTCTTT,CASSHGSLKGNTEAFF,TRBJ1-1,TRBV3-1,NA,NA
TGCAGTGCTAGTCCTAGCGGGGGGGGATACAATGAGCAGTTCTTC,CSASPSGGGYNEQFF,TRBJ2-1,TRBV20-1,TRBD2,many
TGTGCCAGCAGTCCCTGGGACTCCCTGGGGACCCAGTACTTC,CASSPWDSLGTQYF,TRBJ2-5,TRBV27,NA,NA
TGTGCCAGCAGTTCCGCACGACAGGGACAAGAGACCCAGTACTTC,CASSSARQGQETQYF,TRBJ2-5,TRBV28,TRBD1,once
TGCAGTGCTAGAGGACCAGGGGGCGCAATCTATGGCTACACCTTC,CSARGPGGAIYGYTF,TRBJ1-2,TRBV20-1,TRBD1,NA